The clone carrying this T cell receptor (beta chain) was seen once. This entry is derived from a study of blood T cell repertoires in COVID-19. Allocation to cohorts depended on clinical history reported by the participants. Measured with immunoSEQ multiplex PCR; TCRdb has only the in-frame clones, and not every one. The data contain about 320,000 clones, roughly 90% of them singletons. This CDR3 spans 15 amino acids. Trimming removed 9 bases from V and 5 bases from J; junction bases left unmatched: 12. Germline values: CDR1 LNHNV, CDR2 YYDKDF (reference sequence). Sequencing used PBMCs or T cells enriched from blood (not recorded which). V and J are TRBV15 and TRBJ2-1; 8 bases map to TRBD1. The TCR comes from a man aged 55 to 70 who had recovered from COVID-19. Here the CDR3 DNA reads TGTGCCACAGCACAGACAGGGGTCCTGAACAATGAGCAGTTCTTC. This gives the protein CATAQTGVLNNEQFF.